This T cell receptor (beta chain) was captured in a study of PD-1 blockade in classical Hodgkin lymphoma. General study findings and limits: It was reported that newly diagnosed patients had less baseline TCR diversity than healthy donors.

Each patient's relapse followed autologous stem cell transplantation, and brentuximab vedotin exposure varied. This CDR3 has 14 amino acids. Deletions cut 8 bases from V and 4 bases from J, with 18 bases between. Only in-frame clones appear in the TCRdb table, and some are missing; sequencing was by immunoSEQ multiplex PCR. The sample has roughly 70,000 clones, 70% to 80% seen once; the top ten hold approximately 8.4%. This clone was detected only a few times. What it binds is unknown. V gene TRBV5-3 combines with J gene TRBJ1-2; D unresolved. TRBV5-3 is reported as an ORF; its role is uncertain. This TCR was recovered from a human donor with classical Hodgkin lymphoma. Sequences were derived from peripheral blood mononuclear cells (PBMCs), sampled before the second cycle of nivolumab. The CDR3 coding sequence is TGTGCCAGCAGTTATGGGTGGGGAGCCTATGGCTACACCTTC. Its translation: CASSYGWGAYGYTF.